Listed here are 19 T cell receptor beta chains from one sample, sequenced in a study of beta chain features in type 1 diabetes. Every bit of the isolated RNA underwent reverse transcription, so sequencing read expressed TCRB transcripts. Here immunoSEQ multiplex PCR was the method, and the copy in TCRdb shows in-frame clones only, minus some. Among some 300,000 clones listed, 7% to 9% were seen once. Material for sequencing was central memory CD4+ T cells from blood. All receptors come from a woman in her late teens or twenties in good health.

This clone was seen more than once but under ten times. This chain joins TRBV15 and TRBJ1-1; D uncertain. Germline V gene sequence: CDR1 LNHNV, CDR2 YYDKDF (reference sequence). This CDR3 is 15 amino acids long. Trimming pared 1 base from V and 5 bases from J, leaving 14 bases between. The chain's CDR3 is CATSRGDTYVTEAFF. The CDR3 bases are TGTGCCACCAGCAGAGGTGACACGTACGTTACTGAAGCTTTCTTT. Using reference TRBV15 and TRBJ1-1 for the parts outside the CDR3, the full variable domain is DAMVIQNPRYQVTQFGKPVTLSCSQTLNHNVMYWYQQKSSQAPKLLFHYYDKDFNNEADTPDNFQSRRPNTSFCFLDIRSPGLGDTAMYLCATSRGDTYVTEAFFGQGTRLTVV.

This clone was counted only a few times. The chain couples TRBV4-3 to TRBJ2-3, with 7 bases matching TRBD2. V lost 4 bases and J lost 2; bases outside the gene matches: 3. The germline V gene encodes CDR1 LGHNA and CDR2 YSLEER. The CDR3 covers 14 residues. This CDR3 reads CASSLQRDTDTQYF. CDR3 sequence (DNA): TGCGCCAGCAGCCTGCAGCGGGACACAGATACGCAGTATTTT.

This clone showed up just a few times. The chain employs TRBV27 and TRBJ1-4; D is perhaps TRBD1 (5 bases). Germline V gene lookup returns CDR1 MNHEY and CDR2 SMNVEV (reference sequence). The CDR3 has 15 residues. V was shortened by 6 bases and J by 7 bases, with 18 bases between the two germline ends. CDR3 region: CASSYNRDLIEKLFF. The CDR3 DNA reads TGTGCCAGCAGCTATAACCGGGACCTGATTGAAAAACTGTTTTTT.

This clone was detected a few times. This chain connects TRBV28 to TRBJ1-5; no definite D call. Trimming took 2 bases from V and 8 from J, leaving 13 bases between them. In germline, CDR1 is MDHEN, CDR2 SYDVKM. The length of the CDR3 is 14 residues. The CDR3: CASSLRPSEKPQHF. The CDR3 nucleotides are TGTGCCAGCAGTTTAAGGCCATCCGAGAAGCCCCAGCATTTT.

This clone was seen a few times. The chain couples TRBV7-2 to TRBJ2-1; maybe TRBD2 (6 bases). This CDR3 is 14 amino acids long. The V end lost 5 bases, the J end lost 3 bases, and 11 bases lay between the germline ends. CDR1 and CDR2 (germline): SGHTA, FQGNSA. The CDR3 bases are TGTGCCAGCAGCACGGAGGGGAGCTACAATGAGCAGTTCTTC. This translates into CASSTEGSYNEQFF.

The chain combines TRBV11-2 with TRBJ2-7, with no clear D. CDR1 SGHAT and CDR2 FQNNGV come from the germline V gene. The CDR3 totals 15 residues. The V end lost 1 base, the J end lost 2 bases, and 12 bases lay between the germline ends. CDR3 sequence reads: CASSLGLGPPYEQYV. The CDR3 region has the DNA TGTGCCAGCAGCTTAGGTTTAGGGCCTCCCTACGAGCAGTACGTC.

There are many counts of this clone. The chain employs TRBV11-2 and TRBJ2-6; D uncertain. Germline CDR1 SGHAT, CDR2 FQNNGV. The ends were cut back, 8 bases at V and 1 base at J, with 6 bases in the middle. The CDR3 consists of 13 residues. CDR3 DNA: TGTGCCAGCGGGAAATCTGGGGCCAACGTCCTGACTTTC. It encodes CASGKSGANVLTF.

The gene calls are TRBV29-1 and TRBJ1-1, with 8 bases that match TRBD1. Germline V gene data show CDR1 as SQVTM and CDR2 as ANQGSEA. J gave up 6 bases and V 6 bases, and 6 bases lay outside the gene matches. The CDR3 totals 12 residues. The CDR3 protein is CSVGQGRSEAFF. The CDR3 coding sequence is TGCAGCGTCGGACAGGGACGATCTGAAGCTTTCTTT.

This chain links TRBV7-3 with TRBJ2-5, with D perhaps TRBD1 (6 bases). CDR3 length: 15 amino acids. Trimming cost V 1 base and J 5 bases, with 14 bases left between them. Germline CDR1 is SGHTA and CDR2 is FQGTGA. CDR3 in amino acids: CASSLMGQGFETQYF. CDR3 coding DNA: TGTGCCAGCAGCTTAATGGGCCAGGGGTTCGAGACCCAGTACTTC.

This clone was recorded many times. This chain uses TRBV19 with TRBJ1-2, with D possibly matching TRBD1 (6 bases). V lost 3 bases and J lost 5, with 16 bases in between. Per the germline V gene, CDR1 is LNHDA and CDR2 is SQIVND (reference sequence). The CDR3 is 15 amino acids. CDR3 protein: CASSIPGQLRYGYTF. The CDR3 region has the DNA TGTGCCAGTAGTATTCCAGGACAGCTAAGATATGGCTACACCTTC.

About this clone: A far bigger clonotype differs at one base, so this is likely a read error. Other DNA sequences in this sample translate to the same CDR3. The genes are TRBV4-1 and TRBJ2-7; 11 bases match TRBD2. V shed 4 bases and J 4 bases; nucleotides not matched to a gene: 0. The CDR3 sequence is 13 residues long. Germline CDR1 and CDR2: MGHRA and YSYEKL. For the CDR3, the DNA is TGCGCCAGCAGCCGGACTAGCGGGTACGAGCAGTACTTC. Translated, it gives CASSRTSGYEQYF.

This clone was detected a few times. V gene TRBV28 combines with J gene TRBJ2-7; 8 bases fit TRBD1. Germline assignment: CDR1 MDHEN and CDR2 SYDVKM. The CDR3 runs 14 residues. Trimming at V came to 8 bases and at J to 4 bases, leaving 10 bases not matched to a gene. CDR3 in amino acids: CASHGGTGGYEQYV. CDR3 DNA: TGTGCCAGCCATGGTGGCACAGGGGGTTACGAGCAGTACGTC.

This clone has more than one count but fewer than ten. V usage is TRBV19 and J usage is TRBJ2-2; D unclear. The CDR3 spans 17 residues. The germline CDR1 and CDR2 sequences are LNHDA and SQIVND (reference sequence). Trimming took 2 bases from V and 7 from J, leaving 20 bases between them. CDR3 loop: CASSIPSSPRKGGELFF. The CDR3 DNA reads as TGTGCCAGTAGTATACCCTCGTCCCCCAGAAAAGGCGGGGAGCTGTTTTTT.

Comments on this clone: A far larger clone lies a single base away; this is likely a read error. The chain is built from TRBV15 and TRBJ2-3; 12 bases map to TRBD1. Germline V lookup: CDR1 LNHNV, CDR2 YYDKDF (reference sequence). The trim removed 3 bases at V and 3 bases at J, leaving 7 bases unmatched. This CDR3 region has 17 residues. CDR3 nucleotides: TGTGCCACCAGCAGGAGGGGGGGACAGGGGGCTACAGATACGCAGTATTTT. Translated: CATSRRGGQGATDTQYF.

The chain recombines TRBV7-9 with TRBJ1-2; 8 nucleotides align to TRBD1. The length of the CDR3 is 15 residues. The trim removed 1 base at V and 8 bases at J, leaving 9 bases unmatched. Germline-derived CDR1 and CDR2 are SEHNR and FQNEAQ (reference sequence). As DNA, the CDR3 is TGTGCCAGCAGCTTAGATCTTGCAGGGGGCAACGGCTACACCTTC. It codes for CASSLDLAGGNGYTF.

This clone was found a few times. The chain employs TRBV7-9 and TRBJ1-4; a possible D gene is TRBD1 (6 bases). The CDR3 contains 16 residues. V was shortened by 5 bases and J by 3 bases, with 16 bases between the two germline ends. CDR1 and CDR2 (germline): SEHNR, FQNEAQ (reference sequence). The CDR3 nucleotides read TGTGCCAGCAGCCCTTTGAGGGGGGTGGCTAATGAAAAACTGTTTTTT. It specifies CASSPLRGVANEKLFF.

CDR3 sequence reads: CASSTLGGGAETQYF. The CDR3 bases are TGTGCCAGCAGTACCCTTGGGGGAGGCGCAGAGACCCAGTACTTC. This sequence joins TRBV28 and TRBJ2-5; D may be TRBD2 (6 bases). Germline V lookup: CDR1 MDHEN, CDR2 SYDVKM. This CDR3 is 15 amino acids long. V was pared by 5 bases and J by 4 bases, with 17 bases between.

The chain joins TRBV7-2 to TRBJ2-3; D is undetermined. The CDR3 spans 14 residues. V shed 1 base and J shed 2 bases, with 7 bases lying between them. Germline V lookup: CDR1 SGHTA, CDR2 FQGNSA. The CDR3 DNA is TGTGCCAGCAGCTTAGATCCTAACACAGATACGCAGTATTTT. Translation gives CASSLDPNTDTQYF.

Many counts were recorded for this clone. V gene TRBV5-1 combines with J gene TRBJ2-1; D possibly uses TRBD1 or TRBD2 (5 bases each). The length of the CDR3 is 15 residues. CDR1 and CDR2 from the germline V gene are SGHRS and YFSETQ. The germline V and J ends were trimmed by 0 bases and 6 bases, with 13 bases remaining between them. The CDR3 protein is CASSLVQGEGNEQFF. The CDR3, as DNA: TGCGCCAGCAGCTTGGTTCAGGGTGAGGGCAATGAGCAGTTCTTC.